A single sample gave rise to the 29 T cell receptor beta chains below, sequenced in a study of blood T cell repertoires in COVID-19. Using immunoSEQ multiplex PCR, the repertoire was profiled, and TCRdb retains in-frame clones only, with some absent. Of over 300,000 clones detected, 65% to 90% appear once; the ten largest clones hold 7.2%. The sample consisted of peripheral blood. These receptors were taken from a human donor in a cohort sampled during active COVID-19.

This chain uses TRBV7-2 with TRBJ1-2, with D uncertain. Germline V gene data show CDR1 as SGHTA and CDR2 as FQGNSA. This CDR3 contains 14 residues. The V end lost 5 bases, the J end lost 3 bases, and 13 bases lay between the germline ends. In nucleotides, the CDR3 is TGTGCCAGCAGCCCGCGGGTGGTAGACTATGGCTACACCTTC. Encoded protein: CASSPRVVDYGYTF.

This chain connects TRBV5-8 to TRBJ2-3, with 9 bases that match TRBD2. V lost 1 base and J lost 10; bases outside the gene matches: 7. The CDR3 has 14 residues. Germline V lookup: CDR1 SGHTS, CDR2 YDEGEE. CDR3 DNA: TGTGCCAGCAGCTTGCCGCGGCTAGCGGGGCCGCAGTATTTT. The encoded protein is CASSLPRLAGPQYF.

This clone has just one count. This rearrangement joins TRBV19 to TRBJ1-2; 7 bases fit TRBD1. With V trimmed by 7 bases and J by 0 bases, 5 bases remained unmatched. The CDR3 runs to 14 residues. CDR1 and CDR2 from the germline V gene are LNHDA and SQIVND (reference sequence). This CDR3 reads CASTDRDPNYGYTF. In DNA form, the CDR3 reads TGTGCCAGTACCGACAGGGACCCTAACTATGGCTACACCTTC.

This clone has just one count. The chain uses TRBV30 and TRBJ1-1; D is undetermined. This CDR3 is built from 11 residues. CDR1 and CDR2 from the germline V gene are GTSNPN and SVGIG (reference sequence). Trimming pared 3 bases from V and 2 bases from J, leaving 4 bases between. CDR3 nucleotide sequence: TGTGCCTGGAGATATAACACTGAAGCTTTCTTT. Translating gives CAWRYNTEAFF.

The rearrangement uses TRBV30 and TRBJ1-2, with D unresolved. V gave up 0 bases and J gave up 13 bases, with 21 bases separating them. CDR3 size: 14 residues. The germline V gene encodes CDR1 GTSNPN and CDR2 SVGIG (reference sequence). CDR3: CAWSVWEQMHNFTF. The CDR3 region has the DNA TGTGCCTGGAGTGTATGGGAGCAGATGCATAATTTCACCTTC.

CDR3 DNA sequence: TGTGCCACCAGTGACCAGAGGGTCTTCACCGGGGAGCTGTTTTTT. Amino acid sequence: CATSDQRVFTGELFF. The V and J genes are TRBV24-1 and TRBJ2-2; weak D call: TRBD2 (5 bases). Germline V gene data show CDR1 as KGHDR and CDR2 as SFDVKD. V was clipped by 4 bases and J by 4 bases, with 12 bases between them. The CDR3 contains 15 residues.

The J gene is TRBJ2-2, the V gene TRBV4-1, with 7 positions matching TRBD1. CDR3 size: 14 residues. V dropped 4 bases and J dropped 6; count of bases not matched to a gene: 5. The V gene's germline CDR1 is MGHRA and CDR2 YSYEKL. The chain's CDR3 is CASSPRDRSGELFF. CDR3 nucleotides: TGCGCCAGCAGCCCCCGGGACAGATCCGGGGAGCTGTTTTTT.

The rearrangement links TRBV6-2 or TRBV6-3 to TRBJ1-2; the D is unclear. V lost 2 bases to trimming and J lost 3 bases, with 16 bases between them. Germline CDR1 MNHEY, CDR2 SVGEGT. There are 16 residues in the CDR3. The CDR3 reads CASSYSILSGDYGYTF. CDR3 bases: TGTGCCAGCAGTTACAGTATCTTGTCCGGGGACTATGGCTACACCTTC.

The chain joins TRBV7-3 to TRBJ2-7, with D possibly being TRBD2 (6 bases). Germline V gives CDR1 SGHTA, CDR2 FQGTGA. The length of the CDR3 is 13 residues. Trimming pared 3 bases from V and 5 bases from J, leaving 11 bases between. The CDR3 DNA sequence: TGTGCCAGCAGCTTTGGAGGGGCCGACGAGCAGTACTTC. Its protein is CASSFGGADEQYF. Variable domain in full (rest from reference TRBV7-3 and TRBJ2-7): GAGVSQTPSNKVTEKGKYVELRCDPISGHTALYWYRQSLGQGPEFLIYFQGTGAADDSGLPNDRFFAVRPEGSVSTLKIQRTERGDSAVYLCASSFGGADEQYFGPGTRLTVT.

A single count supports this clone. V gene TRBV27 combines with J gene TRBJ2-7, with 10 bases identical to TRBD1. V shed 2 bases and J 3 bases; nucleotides not matched to a gene: 4. This CDR3 is built from 15 residues. CDR1 is MNHEY, CDR2 SMNVEV, per germline (reference sequence). The CDR3 DNA is TGTGCCAGCAGTTTACGGGACAGGGGCCACTACGAGCAGTACTTC. Amino acids: CASSLRDRGHYEQYF.

The chain couples TRBV3-1 (or the pseudogene TRBV3-2) to TRBJ2-3; TRBD2 matches at 8 bases. The junction had 10 bases not matched to a gene; V was cut back by 4 bases and J by 7 bases. This CDR3 is built from 15 residues. The V gene's germline CDR1 is LGHDT and CDR2 YNNKEL (reference sequence). The CDR3 region is CASSPASVAGNTQYF. As DNA, the CDR3 is TGTGCCAGCAGCCCCGCCAGCGTAGCGGGAAATACGCAGTATTTT.

V is TRBV7-2 and J is TRBJ2-3, with D possibly matching TRBD1 (5 bases). The V end was cut by 2 bases, the J end by 6 bases, with 9 bases between. The CDR3 totals 13 residues. In germline, CDR1 is SGHTA, CDR2 FQGNSA. CDR3 in DNA: TGTGCCAGCAGCTTACTGGGGCTGGATACGCAGTATTTT. Its translation is CASSLLGLDTQYF.

This clone was counted between two and nine times. The chain carries TRBV30 and TRBJ1-2; D remains unclear. The V end lost 7 bases, the J end lost 4 bases, and 10 bases lay between the germline ends. This CDR3 is 11 amino acids long. Germline V gene sequence: CDR1 GTSNPN, CDR2 SVGIG (reference sequence). CDR3 loop: CASDWFYGYTF. DNA of the CDR3: TGTGCCTCTGACTGGTTCTATGGCTACACCTTC.

J is TRBJ1-4 and V is TRBV7-9, with D possibly being TRBD1 (6 bases). The CDR3 has 15 residues. Between the trimmed V and J ends, which lost 3 bases and 8 bases, there was a span of 16 bases. Germline V gene sequence: CDR1 SEHNR, CDR2 FQNEAQ (reference sequence). The CDR3: CASSFYRELDEKLFF. The CDR3 nucleotides read TGTGCCAGCAGCTTTTACAGGGAGTTGGACGAAAAACTGTTTTTT.

This clone was observed a handful of times. The chain combines TRBV19 with TRBJ2-2; TRBD1 aligns across 7 bases. Trimming cost V 2 bases and J 7 bases; bases outside gene matches: 10. The CDR3 length is 16 residues. The germline gives CDR1 LNHDA, CDR2 SQIVND (reference sequence). The CDR3, as DNA: TGTGCCAGTAGTATACCCCGAACAGGGGTCAACGGGGAGCTGTTTTTT. This codes for CASSIPRTGVNGELFF.

This clone was seen only once. J is TRBJ2-3 and V is TRBV5-1; 8 bases map to TRBD2. The CDR3 runs to 16 residues. Trimming removed 0 bases from V and 1 base from J; junction bases left unmatched: 4. Per the germline V gene, CDR1 is SGHRS and CDR2 is YFSETQ. The DNA for the CDR3 is TGCGCCAGCAGCTTGGCAAATAGCGGGGGCACAGATACGCAGTATTTT. Its protein is CASSLANSGGTDTQYF.

This clone was counted between two and nine times. The rearrangement links TRBV7-8 to TRBJ1-5; TRBD1 agrees at 10 bases. The ends lost 5 bases at V and 0 bases at J; junction bases unmatched: 10. This CDR3 has 18 residues. The V gene's germline CDR1 is SGHVS and CDR2 FQNEAQ. The CDR3 is CASSTRKTGGPSNQPQHF. Here the CDR3 DNA reads TGTGCCAGCAGCACTCGAAAGACAGGGGGCCCTAGCAATCAGCCCCAGCATTTT. The full variable domain, in which reference TRBV7-8 and TRBJ1-5 provide the parts outside the CDR3, is GAGVSQSPRYKVAKRGQDVALRCDPISGHVSLFWYQQALGQGPEFLTYFQNEAQLDKSGLPSDRFFAERPEGSVSTLKIQRTQQEDSAVYLCASSTRKTGGPSNQPQHFGDGTRLSIL.

The V call is TRBV5-1, the J call TRBJ2-5; 10 bases line up with TRBD1. The CDR3 is made up of 16 amino acids. V lost 4 bases and J lost 5; bases outside the gene matches: 11. Germline V CDR1 and CDR2: SGHRS, YFSETQ. CDR3 region: CASSGDRGIRLETQYF. The CDR3 DNA follows: TGCGCCAGCAGCGGGGACAGGGGTATCCGTTTGGAGACCCAGTACTTC.

The rearrangement joins TRBV12-3 or TRBV12-4 to TRBJ1-1, with a weak D call TRBD1 (6 bases). The CDR3 is made up of 13 amino acids. The V and J ends lost 6 bases and 8 bases respectively, with 16 bases between them. DNA for the CDR3: TGTGCCAGCAGGGAGGTGGACAGATCGGAAGCTTTCTTT. Amino acid sequence: CASREVDRSEAFF.

This rearrangement joins TRBV5-4 to TRBJ2-1, with TRBD2 as a possible D gene (5 bases). Trimming took off 2 bases at V and 0 bases at J, with 12 bases between the two ends. The CDR3 is made up of 16 amino acids. Germline values: CDR1 SGHNT, CDR2 YYREEE (reference sequence). CDR3 nucleotides: TGTGCCAGCAGCTTAGGAGGCAAAAGCTCCTACAATGAGCAGTTCTTC. Amino acids: CASSLGGKSSYNEQFF.

This sequence joins TRBV6-7 and TRBJ1-4, with D unclear. TRBV6-7 is treated as an ORF (open reading frame) with a function not yet certain. V dropped 5 bases and J dropped 10 bases, with 11 bases sitting between them. The CDR3 is 12 amino acids. CDR3 sequence reads: CASSKPRGKLFF. In DNA, the CDR3 is TGTGCCAGCAGTAAACCGCGGGGAAAACTGTTTTTT.

CDR3 in DNA: TGTGCCAGCAGCTTAGATTGGGCCCCTGGGGCCAACGTCCTGACTTTC. Protein product: CASSLDWAPGANVLTF. V gene TRBV7-8 combines with J gene TRBJ2-6; D uncertain. The CDR3 extends over 16 amino acids. CDR1 and CDR2 (germline): SGHVS, FQNEAQ. V gave up 1 base and J gave up 2 bases, with 9 bases separating them.

In this sample, this clone turned up once. The chain joins TRBV6-1 to TRBJ2-7; tentative D call: TRBD1 (5 bases). Germline values: CDR1 MNHNS, CDR2 SASEGT. There are 15 residues in the CDR3. The ends were cut back, 2 bases at V and 0 bases at J, with 11 bases in the middle. CDR3 residues: CASSEYRTSSYEQYF. The CDR3 DNA reads TGTGCCAGCAGTGAATACAGGACAAGCTCCTACGAGCAGTACTTC.

This chain joins TRBV5-1 and TRBJ2-7, with 11 bases lining up with TRBD1. The CDR3 totals 19 residues. Germline assignment: CDR1 SGHRS and CDR2 YFSETQ. Trimming took 3 bases from V and 2 from J; bases not matched to a gene: 16. DNA of the CDR3: TGCGCCAGCAGCTCGGGCCGAGGACAGGGGGCTCCAACTACCTACGAGCAGTACTTC. It encodes CASSSGRGQGAPTTYEQYF.

This chain links TRBV24-1 with TRBJ1-1; the D gene is possibly TRBD1 (6 bases). Germline CDR1 is KGHDR and CDR2 is SFDVKD. This CDR3 is 14 amino acids long. The germline V and J ends were trimmed by 6 bases and 6 bases, with 16 bases remaining between them. In DNA form, the CDR3 reads TGTGCCACCAGTCCTTCGACGGGGGGCTCTGAAGCTTTCTTT. Its translation: CATSPSTGGSEAFF.

This chain connects TRBV5-1 to TRBJ2-7; 10 nucleotides match TRBD1. The germline V gene has CDR1 SGHRS and CDR2 YFSETQ. CDR3 length: 14 amino acids. Trimming cost V 4 bases and J 4 bases; bases outside gene matches: 5. The DNA of the CDR3 is TGCGCCAGCAGCGGGGACAGGGGTCTATACGAGCAGTACTTC. Translation: CASSGDRGLYEQYF.

The V call is TRBV6-5, the J call TRBJ1-5, with D maybe TRBD1 (6 bases). The germline CDR1 and CDR2 sequences are MNHEY and SVGAGI. V lost 5 bases, J lost 7 bases, and 15 bases lay in between. The CDR3 is made up of 14 amino acids. CDR3: CASSPEDRDQPQHF. DNA of the CDR3: TGTGCCAGCAGTCCCGAGGACAGAGACCAGCCCCAGCATTTT.

J is TRBJ1-5 and V is TRBV19; D ambiguous. Trimming took 1 base from V and 4 from J, leaving 11 bases between them. In germline, CDR1 is LNHDA, CDR2 SQIVND (reference sequence). The CDR3 contains 15 residues. The CDR3 coding sequence is TGTGCCAGTAGTATAGGGCAGGTCAAAAATCAGCCCCAGCATTTT. Translating gives CASSIGQVKNQPQHF.

The rearrangement joins TRBV9 to TRBJ1-3; no clear D gene. There are 15 residues in the CDR3. The ends were cut back, 0 bases at V and 3 bases at J, with 10 bases in the middle. Germline values: CDR1 SGDLS, CDR2 YYNGEE. CDR3 residues: CASSVAVGGGNTIYF. DNA for the CDR3: TGTGCCAGCAGCGTAGCGGTAGGAGGTGGAAACACCATATATTTT.